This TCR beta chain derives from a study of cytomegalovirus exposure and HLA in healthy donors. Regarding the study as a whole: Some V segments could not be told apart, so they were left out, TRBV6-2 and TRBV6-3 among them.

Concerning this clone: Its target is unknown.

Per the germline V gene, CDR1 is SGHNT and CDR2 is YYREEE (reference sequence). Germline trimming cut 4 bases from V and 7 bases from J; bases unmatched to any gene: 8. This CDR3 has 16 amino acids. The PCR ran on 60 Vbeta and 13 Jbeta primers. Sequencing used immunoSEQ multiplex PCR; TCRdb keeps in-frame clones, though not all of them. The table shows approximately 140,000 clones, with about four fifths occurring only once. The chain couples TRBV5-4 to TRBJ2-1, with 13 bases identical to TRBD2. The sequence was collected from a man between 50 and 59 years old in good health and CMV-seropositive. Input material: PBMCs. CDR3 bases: TGTGCCAGCAGCCGAACACTAGCGGGAGGGGATAATGAGCAGTTCTTC. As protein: CASSRTLAGGDNEQFF.